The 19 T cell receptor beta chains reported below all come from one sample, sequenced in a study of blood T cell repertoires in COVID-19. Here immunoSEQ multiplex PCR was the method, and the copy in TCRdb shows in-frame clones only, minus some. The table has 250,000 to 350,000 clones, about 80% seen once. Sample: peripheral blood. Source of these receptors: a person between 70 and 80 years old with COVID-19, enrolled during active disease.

The CDR3 spells CARRPPAGGPAGANVLTF. The DNA for the CDR3 is TGTGCCCGCCGCCCGCCCGCGGGCGGGCCGGCCGGGGCCAACGTCCTGACTTTC. The chain has TRBV28 and TRBJ2-6; a weak D match, TRBD2 (5 bases). Germline V CDR1 and CDR2: MDHEN, SYDVKM. Between the trimmed V and J ends, which lost 11 bases and 4 bases, there was a span of 27 bases. The CDR3 is 18 amino acids.

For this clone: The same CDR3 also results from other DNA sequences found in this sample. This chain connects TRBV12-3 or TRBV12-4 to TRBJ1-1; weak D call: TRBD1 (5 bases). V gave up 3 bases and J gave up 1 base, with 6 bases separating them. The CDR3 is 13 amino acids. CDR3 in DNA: TGTGCCAGCAGTTTCGGGGGGAACACTGAAGCTTTCTTT. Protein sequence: CASSFGGNTEAFF.

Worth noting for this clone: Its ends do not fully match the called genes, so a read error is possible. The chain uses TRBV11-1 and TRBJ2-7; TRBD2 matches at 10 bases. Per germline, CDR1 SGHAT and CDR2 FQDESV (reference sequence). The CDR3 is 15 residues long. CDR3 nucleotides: TGTGCCAGCAGCTCCTCCATAGCGGGGGGCCCAACGACTGGTTTC. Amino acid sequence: CASSSSIAGGPTTGF.

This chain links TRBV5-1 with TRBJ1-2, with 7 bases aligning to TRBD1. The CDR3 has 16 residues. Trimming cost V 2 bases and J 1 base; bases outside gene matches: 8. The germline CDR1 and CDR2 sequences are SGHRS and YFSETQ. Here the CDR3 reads CASSLFGTDYNYGYTF. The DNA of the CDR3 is TGCGCCAGCAGCTTATTCGGGACAGATTATAACTATGGCTACACCTTC.

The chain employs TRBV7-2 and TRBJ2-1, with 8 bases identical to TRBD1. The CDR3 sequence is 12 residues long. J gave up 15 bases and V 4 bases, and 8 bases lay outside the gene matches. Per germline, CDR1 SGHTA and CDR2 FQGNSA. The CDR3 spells CASSSGQGRGFF. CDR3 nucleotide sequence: TGTGCCAGCAGCTCCGGACAGGGCCGGGGGTTCTTC. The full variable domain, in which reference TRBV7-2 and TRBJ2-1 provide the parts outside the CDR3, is GAGVSQSPSNKVTEKGKDVELRCDPISGHTALYWYRQSLGQGLEFLIYFQGNSAPDKSGLPSDRFSAERTGGSVSTLTIQRTQQEDSAVYLCASSSGQGRGFFGPGTRLTVL.

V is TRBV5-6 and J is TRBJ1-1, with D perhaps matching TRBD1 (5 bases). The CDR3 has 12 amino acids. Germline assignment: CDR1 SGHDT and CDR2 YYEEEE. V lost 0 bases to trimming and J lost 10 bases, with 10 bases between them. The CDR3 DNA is TGTGCCAGCAGCTTGGCTCCAGGGATAGCTTTCTTT. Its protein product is CASSLAPGIAFF. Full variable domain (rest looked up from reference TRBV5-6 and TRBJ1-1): DAGVTQSPTHLIKTRGQQVTLRCSPKSGHDTVSWYQQALGQGPQFIFQYYEEEERQRGNFPDRFSGHQFPNYSSELNVNALLLGDSALYLCASSLAPGIAFFGQGTRLTVV.

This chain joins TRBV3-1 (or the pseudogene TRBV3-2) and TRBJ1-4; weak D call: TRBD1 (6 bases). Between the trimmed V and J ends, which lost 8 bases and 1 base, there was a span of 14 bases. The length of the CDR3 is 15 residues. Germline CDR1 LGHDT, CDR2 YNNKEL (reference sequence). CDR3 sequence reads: CASQKKTGTNEKLFF. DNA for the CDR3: TGTGCCAGCCAGAAGAAGACAGGAACTAATGAAAAACTGTTTTTT.

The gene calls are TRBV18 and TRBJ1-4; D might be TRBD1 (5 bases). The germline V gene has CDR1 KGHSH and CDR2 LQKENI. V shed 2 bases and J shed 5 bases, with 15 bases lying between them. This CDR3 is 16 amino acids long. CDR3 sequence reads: CASSPNGGRGNEKLFF. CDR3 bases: TGTGCCAGCTCACCAAACGGGGGAAGGGGAAATGAAAAACTGTTTTTT.

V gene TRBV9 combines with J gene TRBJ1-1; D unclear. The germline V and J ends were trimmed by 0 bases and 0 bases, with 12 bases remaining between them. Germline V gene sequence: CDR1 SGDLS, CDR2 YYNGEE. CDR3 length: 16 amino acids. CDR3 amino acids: CASSVARGSVNTEAFF. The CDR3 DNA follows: TGTGCCAGCAGCGTAGCGAGAGGCAGCGTGAACACTGAAGCTTTCTTT.

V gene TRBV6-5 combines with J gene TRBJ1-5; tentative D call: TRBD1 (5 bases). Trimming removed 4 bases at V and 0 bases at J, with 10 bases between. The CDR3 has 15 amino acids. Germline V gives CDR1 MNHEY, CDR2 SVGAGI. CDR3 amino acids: CASSFDSSSNQPQHF. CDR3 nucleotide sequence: TGTGCCAGCAGTTTTGACAGTTCTAGCAATCAGCCCCAGCATTTT.

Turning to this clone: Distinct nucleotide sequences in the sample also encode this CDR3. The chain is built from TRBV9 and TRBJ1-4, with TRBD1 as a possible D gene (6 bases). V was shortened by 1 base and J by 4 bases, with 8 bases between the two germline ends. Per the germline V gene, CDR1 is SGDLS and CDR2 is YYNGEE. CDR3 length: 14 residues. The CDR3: CASSVQGYNEKLFF. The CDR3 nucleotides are TGTGCCAGCAGCGTACAGGGGTATAATGAAAAACTGTTTTTT.

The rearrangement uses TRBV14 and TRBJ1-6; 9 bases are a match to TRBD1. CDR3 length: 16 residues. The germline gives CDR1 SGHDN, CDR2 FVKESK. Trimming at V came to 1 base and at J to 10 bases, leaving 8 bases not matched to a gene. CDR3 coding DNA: TGTGCCAGCAGCCAAGGGACAGGGGCCGGTGTGTCACCCCTCCACTTT. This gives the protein CASSQGTGAGVSPLHF.

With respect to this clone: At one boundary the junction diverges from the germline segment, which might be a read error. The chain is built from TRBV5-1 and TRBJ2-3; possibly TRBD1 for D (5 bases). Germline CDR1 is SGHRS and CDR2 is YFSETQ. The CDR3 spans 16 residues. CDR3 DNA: TGCGCCAGCACCTTGGACAACGCAGGTTCCGCAGATACGCAGTATTTT. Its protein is CASTLDNAGSADTQYF.

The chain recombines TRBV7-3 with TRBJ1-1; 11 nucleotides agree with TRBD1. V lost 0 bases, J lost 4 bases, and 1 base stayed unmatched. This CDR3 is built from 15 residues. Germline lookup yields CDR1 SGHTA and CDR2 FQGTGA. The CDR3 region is CASSLTGTGGTEAFF. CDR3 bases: TGTGCCAGCAGCTTAACTGGGACAGGGGGCACTGAAGCTTTCTTT.

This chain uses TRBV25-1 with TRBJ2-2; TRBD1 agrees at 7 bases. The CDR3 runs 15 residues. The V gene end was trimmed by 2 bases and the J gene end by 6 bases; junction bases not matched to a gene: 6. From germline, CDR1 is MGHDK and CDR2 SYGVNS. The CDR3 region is CASSEEDRVAGELFF. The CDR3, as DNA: TGTGCCAGCAGTGAAGAAGACAGGGTCGCCGGGGAGCTGTTTTTT.

CDR3 residues: CASSYGGSGTEAFF. The CDR3 coding sequence is TGTGCCAGCAGTTACGGGGGGAGCGGCACTGAAGCTTTCTTT. The chain joins TRBV27 to TRBJ1-1, with a possible D match to TRBD1 (5 bases). In germline, CDR1 is MNHEY, CDR2 SMNVEV (reference sequence). The CDR3 length is 14 residues. V gave up 4 bases and J gave up 4 bases, with 13 bases separating them.

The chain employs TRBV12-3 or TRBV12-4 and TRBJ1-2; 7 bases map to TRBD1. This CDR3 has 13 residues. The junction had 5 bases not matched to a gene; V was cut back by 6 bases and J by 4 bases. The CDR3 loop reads CASSMGQIYGYTF. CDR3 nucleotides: TGTGCCAGCAGCATGGGACAGATCTATGGCTACACCTTC.

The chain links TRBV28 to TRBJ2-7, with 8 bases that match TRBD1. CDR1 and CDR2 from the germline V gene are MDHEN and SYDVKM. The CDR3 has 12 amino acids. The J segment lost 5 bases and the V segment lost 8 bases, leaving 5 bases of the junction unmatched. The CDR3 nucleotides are TGTGCCAGCCTGGACAGGGTTAACGAGCAGTACTTC. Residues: CASLDRVNEQYF.

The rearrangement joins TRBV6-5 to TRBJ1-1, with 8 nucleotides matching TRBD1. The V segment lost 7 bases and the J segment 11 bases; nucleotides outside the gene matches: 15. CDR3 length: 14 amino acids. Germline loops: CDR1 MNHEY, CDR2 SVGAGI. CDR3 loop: CASNSGQGGGDAFF. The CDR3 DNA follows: TGTGCCAGCAACTCAGGACAGGGTGGTGGTGACGCTTTCTTT.